This TCR beta chain was recorded in a study of blood T cell repertoires in COVID-19. Study-level information: The cDNA or gDNA used as material had been derived from T cells, B-cell-depleted T cells, or PBMCs.

This clone has a handful of counts. How the authors handled the data: Counts of nucleated cells, estimated from reference gene primer amplification, were obtained. Assay used: immunoSEQ multiplex PCR; TCRdb lists only in-frame clones, some missing. That table gives V, J and clone size, and the DNA gave D and trimming. The sample holds about 290,000 clones, around 81% seen once. CDR1 SGHDT and CDR2 YYEEEE come from the germline V gene. V trimming: 0 bases; J trimming: 0 bases; junction bases outside the gene matches: 6. The CDR3 is 17 amino acids. This receptor was obtained from a woman between 50 and 59 years old with active or convalescent COVID-19. This chain connects TRBV5-6 to TRBJ2-3; TRBD2 agrees at 8 bases. Sequenced: peripheral blood. The DNA of the CDR3 is TGTGCCAGCAGCTTGGCCTCCCTAGCGGGTAGCACAGATACGCAGTATTTT. Amino acids: CASSLASLAGSTDTQYF.